This T cell receptor beta chain was recorded in a study of tumor and adjacent non-tumor tissue in lung cancer. The wider study: Aged roughly 30 to 76 years, patients included approximately 11 men and five or six women with stage I to III disease.

Per the germline V gene, CDR1 is MDHEN and CDR2 is SYDVKM. The CDR3 runs to 15 residues. Findings and caveats of the study: Top 100 clones took a larger repertoire share in normal lung.

With respect to this clonotype: Its antigen is currently unknown. At one end, the junction sequence differs from germline, possibly due to a read error.

The library came from three nested PCR rounds adapted from ARM-PCR protocols. One entry per CDR3 protein, called by TCRdb with MiXCR from the multiplex PCR reads. Altogether about 110,000 distinct CDR3 sequences are present, about 61% being singletons, with the ten largest covering 15% to 20%. The template was RNA from unsorted bulk tissue. This non-tumor lung sample came from over 3 cm beyond the tumor edge. The sequenced sample was distant non-tumor lung tissue. The sequence was obtained from a man in his fifties or sixties with non-small cell lung cancer. The chain employs TRBV28 and TRBJ1-2, with D unclear. Here the CDR3 DNA reads TGTGCCAGCAGAACCTCCTCACACAACTACTATGGTTACACCTTC. Protein product: CASRTSSHNYYGYTF.